These 5 T cell receptor beta chains were sequenced from one sample in a study of OX40 agonist ivuxolimab in advanced cancers. The protocol was immunoSEQ multiplex PCR, while the TCRdb copy is restricted to in-frame clones and leaves out a portion. The table shows over 65,000 clones, with about 80% occurring only once. Sequences were derived from CD4+ or CD8+ T cells sorted from blood, sampled in a trial of the OX40 agonist ivuxolimab. The receptors come from an adult with an advanced solid tumor such as melanoma, head and neck, liver or kidney cancer.

The chain links TRBV5-5 to TRBJ2-2; 8 bases map to TRBD1. Trimming took 0 bases from V and 3 from J; bases not matched to a gene: 4. Germline CDR1 reads SGHKS; CDR2 reads YYEKEE (reference sequence). This CDR3 spans 16 amino acids. The CDR3 here is CASSLERTGYTGELFF. Here the CDR3 DNA reads TGTGCCAGCAGCTTGGAAAGGACAGGGTACACCGGGGAGCTGTTTTTT.

This chain links TRBV28 with TRBJ2-1; D is uncertain. This CDR3 is 12 amino acids long. Trimming took off 1 base at V and 6 bases at J, with 4 bases between the two ends. Germline V CDR1 and CDR2: MDHEN, SYDVKM. The CDR3 sequence is CASSLSLNEQFF. The DNA of the CDR3 is TGTGCCAGCAGTTTATCCCTCAATGAGCAGTTCTTC. The full variable domain, in which reference TRBV28 and TRBJ2-1 provide the parts outside the CDR3, is DVKVTQSSRYLVKRTGEKVFLECVQDMDHENMFWYRQDPGLGLRLIYFSYDVKMKEKGDIPEGYSVSREKKERFSLILESASTNQTSMYLCASSLSLNEQFFGPGTRLTVL.

V usage is TRBV9 and J usage is TRBJ2-7; 11 bases align to TRBD2. The CDR3 contains 19 residues. Unmatched junction bases numbered 13, after V lost 0 bases and J lost 2 bases. Looked up from germline, CDR1 is SGDLS and CDR2 is YYNGEE. The CDR3 loop reads CASSVVGIAGGPRPYEQYF. The DNA of the CDR3 is TGTGCCAGCAGCGTAGTCGGGATAGCGGGAGGGCCGCGTCCCTACGAGCAGTACTTC.

This clone was seen a handful of times. The rearrangement uses TRBV6-5 and TRBJ1-5, with 7 bases identical to TRBD1. The CDR3 runs 13 residues. With 6 bases clipped from V and 5 bases from J, the junction kept 4 bases outside the gene matches. Germline CDR1 MNHEY, CDR2 SVGAGI. This CDR3 is CASSIQGHQPQHF. The CDR3 bases are TGTGCCAGCAGCATACAGGGGCATCAGCCCCAGCATTTT.

This clone showed up just a few times. The genes are TRBV6-1 and TRBJ1-5; 9 nucleotides align to TRBD1. V was clipped by 3 bases and J by 3 bases; unmatched bases: 3. Per the germline V gene, CDR1 is MNHNS and CDR2 is SASEGT. The CDR3 covers 15 residues. Here the CDR3 reads CASSDYRGLNQPQHF. DNA for the CDR3: TGTGCCAGCAGTGACTACAGGGGGCTCAATCAGCCCCAGCATTTT.